What follows describes a single T cell receptor (beta chain). Genomic DNA, serving as template, underwent TCR beta VDJ and CDR3 profiling. TCRdb analysed the reads with MiXCR anew, one entry per CDR3 protein. This table holds about 130,000 distinct CDR3 sequences, around 46% found once. Germline lookup yields CDR1 SNHLY and CDR2 FYNNEI. The ends lost 6 bases at V and 3 bases at J; junction bases unmatched: 5. The CDR3 consists of 14 residues. The sample belongs to a study of CD8+CD57+ T cells in acquired aplastic anemia. This TCR derives from a human donor in good health, serving as a control. The sample was sorted CD4+, CD8+, or CD8+CD57+ T cells (not recorded which) from PBMCs. J is TRBJ1-2 and V is TRBV2; 9 bases fit TRBD1. CDR3 DNA sequence: TGTGCCAGCAGCATCCGGACAGGGGACTATGGCTACACCTTC. Protein: CASSIRTGDYGYTF.